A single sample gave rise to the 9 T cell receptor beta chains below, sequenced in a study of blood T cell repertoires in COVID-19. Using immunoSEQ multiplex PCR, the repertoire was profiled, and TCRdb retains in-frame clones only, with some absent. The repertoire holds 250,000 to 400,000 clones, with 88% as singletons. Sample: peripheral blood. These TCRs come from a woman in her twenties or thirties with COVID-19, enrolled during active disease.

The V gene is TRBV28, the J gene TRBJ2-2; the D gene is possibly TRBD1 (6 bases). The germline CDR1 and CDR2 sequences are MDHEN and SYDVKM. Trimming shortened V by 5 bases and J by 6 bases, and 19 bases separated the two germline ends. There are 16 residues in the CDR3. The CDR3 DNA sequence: TGTGCCAGCAGTCCTCTGGGGACATATCGATCCGGGGAGCTGTTTTTT. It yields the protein CASSPLGTYRSGELFF. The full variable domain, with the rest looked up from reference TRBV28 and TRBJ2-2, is DVKVTQSSRYLVKRTGEKVFLECVQDMDHENMFWYRQDPGLGLRLIYFSYDVKMKEKGDIPEGYSVSREKKERFSLILESASTNQTSMYLCASSPLGTYRSGELFFGEGSRLTVL.

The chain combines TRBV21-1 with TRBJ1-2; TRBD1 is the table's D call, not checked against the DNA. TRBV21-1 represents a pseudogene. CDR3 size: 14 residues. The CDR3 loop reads CASSRDSWGYGYTF. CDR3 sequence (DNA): TGTGCCAGCAGCCGGGACAGCTGGGGCTATGGCTACACCTTC.

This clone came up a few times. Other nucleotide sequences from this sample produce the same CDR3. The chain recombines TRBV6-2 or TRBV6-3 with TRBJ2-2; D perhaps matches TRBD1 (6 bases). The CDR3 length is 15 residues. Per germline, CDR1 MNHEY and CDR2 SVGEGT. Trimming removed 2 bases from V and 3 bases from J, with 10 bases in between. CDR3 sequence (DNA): TGTGCCAGCAGTTACGGGGGCTCCGACACCGGGGAGCTGTTTTTT. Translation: CASSYGGSDTGELFF.

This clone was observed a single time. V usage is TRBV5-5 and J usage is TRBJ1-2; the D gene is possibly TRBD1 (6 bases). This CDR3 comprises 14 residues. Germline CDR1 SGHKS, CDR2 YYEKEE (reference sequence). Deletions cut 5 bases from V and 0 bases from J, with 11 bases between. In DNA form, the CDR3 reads TGTGCCAGCAGTCCGGACAGCACTAACTATGGCTACACCTTC. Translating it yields CASSPDSTNYGYTF.

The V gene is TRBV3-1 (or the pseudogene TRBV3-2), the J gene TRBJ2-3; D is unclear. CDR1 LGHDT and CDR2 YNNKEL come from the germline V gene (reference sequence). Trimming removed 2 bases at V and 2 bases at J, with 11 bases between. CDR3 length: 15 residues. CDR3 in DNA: TGTGCCAGCAGCCAAAGAATTCAGTACACAGATACGCAGTATTTT. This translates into CASSQRIQYTDTQYF.

The CDR3 spells CASSHIQGNTIYF. Written as DNA, the CDR3 is TGTGCCAGCAGCCACATCCAGGGAAACACCATATATTTT. The chain recombines TRBV5-4 with TRBJ1-3; the D is unclear. The V end was cut by 4 bases, the J end by 4 bases, with 9 bases between. CDR1 is SGHNT and CDR2 is YYREEE in the germline V gene (reference sequence). The CDR3 sequence is 13 residues long.

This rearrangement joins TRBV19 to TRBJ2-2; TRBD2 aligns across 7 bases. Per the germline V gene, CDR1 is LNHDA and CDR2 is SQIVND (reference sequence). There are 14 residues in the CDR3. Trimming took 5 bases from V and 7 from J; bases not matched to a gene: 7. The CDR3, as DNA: TGTGCCAGTAGTCTACCACCGGGAGGCGGGGAGCTGTTTTTT. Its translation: CASSLPPGGGELFF.

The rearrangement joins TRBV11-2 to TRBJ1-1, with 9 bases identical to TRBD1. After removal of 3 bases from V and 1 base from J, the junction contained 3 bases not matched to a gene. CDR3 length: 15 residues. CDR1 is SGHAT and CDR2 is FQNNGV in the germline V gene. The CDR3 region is CASSFTGGTNTEAFF. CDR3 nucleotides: TGTGCCAGCAGCTTCACAGGGGGCACGAACACTGAAGCTTTCTTT.

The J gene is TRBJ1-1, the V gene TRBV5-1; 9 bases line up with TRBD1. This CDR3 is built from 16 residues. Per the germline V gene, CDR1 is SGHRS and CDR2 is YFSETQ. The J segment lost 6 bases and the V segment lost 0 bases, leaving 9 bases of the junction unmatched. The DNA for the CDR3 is TGCGCCAGCAGCTTGGGCCAGGGGGGACAGGGATCTGAAGCTTTCTTT. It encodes CASSLGQGGQGSEAFF.